Shown below are 21 T cell receptor beta chains from a single sample sequenced in a study of CD8 T cells in ankylosing spondylitis. TCRdb recomputed calls from the 5' RACE reads with MiXCR, one row per CDR3 protein. The sample holds around 330,000 distinct CDR3 sequences, around a tenth seen once. The sample was blood, either unsorted or a sorted T cell fraction (not recorded which). These receptors originate from a female donor with ankylosing spondylitis or in good health (not recorded which).

This clonotype appeared many times. The gene calls are TRBV5-1 and TRBJ2-3; 14 bases match TRBD2. V shed 3 bases and J 4 bases; nucleotides not matched to a gene: 13. The CDR3 contains 19 residues. CDR1 and CDR2 (germline): SGHRS, YFSETQ. This CDR3 reads CASSYYEPGLAGVADTQYF. The CDR3 DNA sequence: TGCGCCAGCAGCTACTATGAACCGGGACTAGCGGGAGTGGCAGATACGCAGTATTTT.

At least ten counts were recorded for this clonotype. The chain couples TRBV20-1 to TRBJ2-3; 9 bases are shared with TRBD2. With V trimmed by 6 bases and J by 2 bases, 9 bases remained unmatched. The germline CDR1 and CDR2 sequences are DFQATT and SNEGSKA (reference sequence). The CDR3 has 15 amino acids. The CDR3 DNA reads TGCAGTGCGGACAGCGGGGGGATCTCCACAGATACGCAGTATTTT. Protein product: CSADSGGISTDTQYF.

This clonotype has at least ten counts. The chain recombines TRBV10-3 with TRBJ1-2; D is possibly TRBD1 (5 bases). V was trimmed by 10 bases and J by 1 base, leaving 16 bases between them. CDR3 length equals 14 residues. The germline V gene has CDR1 ENHRY and CDR2 SYGVKD. The CDR3, as DNA: TGTGCCACGAGCGAAATGACAGATAACTATGGCTACACCTTC. Protein: CATSEMTDNYGYTF.

This clonotype showed up many times. This sequence joins TRBV10-3 and TRBJ2-7; a weak D match, TRBD2 (5 bases). The CDR3 sequence is 12 residues long. Germline lookup yields CDR1 ENHRY and CDR2 SYGVKD. V lost 5 bases and J lost 4, with 9 bases in between. The DNA of the CDR3 is TGTGCCATCAGTTCACGGGGATACGAGCAGTACTTC. It codes for CAISSRGYEQYF.

The sample holds many counts of this clonotype. The CDR3 DNA reads TGTGCCAGCAGCTTATTCGGGGTGGACACTGAAGCTTTCTTT. Protein: CASSLFGVDTEAFF. This chain uses TRBV5-5 with TRBJ1-1; D not certain. The CDR3 covers 14 residues. The germline V gene encodes CDR1 SGHKS and CDR2 YYEKEE (reference sequence). V was clipped by 2 bases and J by 3 bases, with 11 bases between them.

This clonotype was observed many times. The rearrangement links TRBV10-3 to TRBJ2-5, with D tentatively TRBD1 (6 bases). CDR3 length: 14 residues. Germline values: CDR1 ENHRY, CDR2 SYGVKD. Trimming shortened V by 6 bases and J by 3 bases, and 14 bases separated the two germline ends. The CDR3 here is CAIRPDRIEETQYF. Written as DNA, the CDR3 is TGTGCCATCAGACCTGACAGGATCGAAGAGACCCAGTACTTC.

This clonotype was recorded at least ten times. The chain joins TRBV5-6 to TRBJ1-5, with 9 bases matching TRBD1. The germline CDR1 and CDR2 sequences are SGHDT and YYEEEE. This CDR3 is built from 16 residues. V lost 1 base, J lost 5 bases, and 7 bases stayed unmatched. CDR3 nucleotides: TGTGCCAGCAGCTTGACCGGGACAGGGAATCATCAGCCCCAGCATTTT. Its translation is CASSLTGTGNHQPQHF.

This clonotype was counted a few times. The CDR3 here is CASSPGGGRIFSPLHF. DNA of the CDR3: TGTGCCAGCAGCCCTGGGGGAGGAAGGATATTCTCACCCCTCCACTTT. The chain uses TRBV7-9 and TRBJ1-6; a possible D gene is TRBD1 (5 bases). Trimming stripped 5 bases from V and 10 bases from J, with 21 bases between. Germline V gene sequence: CDR1 SEHNR, CDR2 FQNEAQ (reference sequence). The CDR3 is 16 residues long.

The chain has TRBV20-1 and TRBJ2-7; 10 bases are shared with TRBD2. This CDR3 comprises 15 residues. Germline V gene sequence: CDR1 DFQATT, CDR2 SNEGSKA (reference sequence). V dropped 1 base and J dropped 5; count of bases not matched to a gene: 8. CDR3 in amino acids: CSARVPLAGVNEQYF. In DNA, the CDR3 is TGCAGTGCTAGAGTCCCCCTAGCGGGAGTGAACGAGCAGTACTTC.

The chain combines TRBV5-1 with TRBJ2-7; 8 bases are a match to TRBD1. After removal of 1 base from V and 2 bases from J, the junction contained 2 bases not matched to a gene. The CDR3 runs to 14 residues. CDR1 and CDR2 from the germline V gene are SGHRS and YFSETQ. The CDR3 nucleotides read TGCGCCAGCAGCTTGACAGGGGGTACCTACGAGCAGTACTTC. Protein: CASSLTGGTYEQYF. The full variable domain, with the rest looked up from reference TRBV5-1 and TRBJ2-7, is KAGVTQTPRYLIKTRGQQVTLSCSPISGHRSVSWYQQTPGQGLQFLFEYFSETQRNKGNFPGRFSGRQFSNSRSEMNVSTLELGDSALYLCASSLTGGTYEQYFGPGTRLTVT.

The CDR3 DNA reads TGTGCCAGCAGCTTGAGGACTAGCGGGAGGGATGATACGCAGTATTTT. Translation gives CASSLRTSGRDDTQYF. The chain carries TRBV5-6 and TRBJ2-3; 15 bases align to TRBD2. Germline values: CDR1 SGHDT, CDR2 YYEEEE. CDR3 size: 16 residues. V was clipped by 1 base and J by 6 bases; unmatched bases: 3.

This clonotype was counted at least ten times. The genes are TRBV15 and TRBJ2-7; the D gene is possibly TRBD2 (5 bases). In germline, CDR1 is LNHNV, CDR2 YYDKDF (reference sequence). The CDR3 loop spans 14 amino acids. Trimming took off 3 bases at V and 1 base at J, with 10 bases between the two ends. This chain's CDR3 is CATSRSRVSYEQYF. As DNA, the CDR3 is TGTGCCACCAGCAGGTCGAGGGTTTCCTACGAGCAGTACTTC. Combining the CDR3 with reference TRBV15 and TRBJ2-7 gives the whole variable domain DAMVIQNPRYQVTQFGKPVTLSCSQTLNHNVMYWYQQKSSQAPKLLFHYYDKDFNNEADTPDNFQSRRPNTSFCFLDIRSPGLGDTAMYLCATSRSRVSYEQYFGPGTRLTVT.

This clonotype occurred many times. The rearrangement joins TRBV9 to TRBJ2-1, with 8 nucleotides matching TRBD1. The CDR3 consists of 13 residues. The V and J ends lost 0 bases and 12 bases, in that order; junction bases with no gene match: 5. Germline assignment: CDR1 SGDLS and CDR2 YYNGEE. For the CDR3, the DNA is TGTGCCAGCAGCGTAGGATTAGACAGGGGGCAGTTCTTC. Protein: CASSVGLDRGQFF.

This clonotype was observed at least ten times. The rearrangement links TRBV6-1 to TRBJ2-2; no clear D. CDR1 and CDR2 (germline): MNHNS, SASEGT. V was cut by 5 bases and J by 4 bases, with 11 bases left in between. There are 14 residues in the CDR3. The CDR3: CASSQEQITGELFF. In nucleotides, the CDR3 is TGTGCCAGCAGTCAGGAGCAGATCACCGGGGAGCTGTTTTTT.

This clonotype occurred many times. The rearrangement uses TRBV24-1 and TRBJ2-1; 7 bases match TRBD1. Germline V CDR1 and CDR2: KGHDR, SFDVKD. The CDR3 consists of 16 residues. Trimming at V came to 2 bases and at J to 0 bases, leaving 3 bases not matched to a gene. The CDR3 sequence is CATSDYTGASYNEQFF. CDR3 nucleotides: TGTGCCACCAGTGATTATACAGGGGCCTCCTACAATGAGCAGTTCTTC.

The J gene is TRBJ2-1, the V gene TRBV27, with 10 positions matching TRBD2. The CDR3 has 14 residues. The V gene's germline CDR1 is MNHEY and CDR2 SMNVEV (reference sequence). V was pared by 5 bases and J by 5 bases, with 3 bases of the junction left unmatched. The CDR3: CASSGTSVDNEQFF. CDR3 nucleotide sequence: TGTGCCAGCAGTGGGACTAGCGTAGACAATGAGCAGTTCTTC.

This clonotype was counted ten times or more. The chain couples TRBV9 to TRBJ2-3, with D unclear. Germline V gives CDR1 SGDLS, CDR2 YYNGEE. Trimming cost V 3 bases and J 4 bases, with 3 bases left between them. The CDR3 consists of 11 residues. CDR3 residues: CASSEADTQYF. In DNA form, the CDR3 reads TGTGCCAGCAGCGAGGCAGATACGCAGTATTTT.

The sample holds many counts of this clonotype. The junction shows a germline mismatch at one end, possibly a read error. The chain employs TRBV29-1 and TRBJ2-1, with a possible D match to TRBD1 (5 bases). The CDR3 contains 11 residues. The germline CDR1 and CDR2 sequences are SQVTM and ANQGSEA. CDR3 protein: CSVEGVGIPFF. In DNA, the CDR3 is TGCAGCGTCGAAGGGGTCGGTATACCGTTCTTC.

The chain has TRBV5-1 and TRBJ1-1, with TRBD1 identical over 7 bases. CDR1 and CDR2 (germline): SGHRS, YFSETQ. The J segment lost 4 bases and the V segment lost 0 bases, leaving 6 bases of the junction unmatched. This CDR3 region has 15 residues. This chain's CDR3 is CASSLGQGRFTEAFF. CDR3 nucleotide sequence: TGCGCCAGCAGCTTGGGACAGGGACGTTTCACTGAAGCTTTCTTT. The full variable domain, in which reference TRBV5-1 and TRBJ1-1 provide the parts outside the CDR3, is KAGVTQTPRYLIKTRGQQVTLSCSPISGHRSVSWYQQTPGQGLQFLFEYFSETQRNKGNFPGRFSGRQFSNSRSEMNVSTLELGDSALYLCASSLGQGRFTEAFFGQGTRLTVV.

Only a few counts were recorded for this clonotype. J is TRBJ2-5 and V is TRBV20-1, with TRBD2 matching over 7 bases. CDR1 is DFQATT and CDR2 is SNEGSKA in the germline V gene (reference sequence). The V segment lost 2 bases and the J segment 1 base; nucleotides outside the gene matches: 10. The CDR3 length is 16 residues. In DNA form, the CDR3 reads TGCAGTGCTAGACCTCGGGGGAGCGGGATCCAAGAGACCCAGTACTTC. Translating it yields CSARPRGSGIQETQYF.

This clonotype was observed at least ten times. This rearrangement joins TRBV20-1 to TRBJ2-3; D is undetermined. The CDR3 extends over 13 amino acids. The germline V and J ends were trimmed by 2 bases and 2 bases, with 8 bases remaining between them. Germline V lookup: CDR1 DFQATT, CDR2 SNEGSKA (reference sequence). The CDR3 DNA reads as TGCAGTGCTAGATCGGACCTCACAGATACGCAGTATTTT. Translation gives CSARSDLTDTQYF.